This T cell receptor beta chain came from a study of shared T cell receptors in the human thymus. Germline loops: CDR1 KGHSH, CDR2 LQKENI. This CDR3 comprises 16 residues. The V and J ends lost 1 base and 1 base respectively, with 13 bases between them. Here immunoSEQ multiplex PCR was the method, and the copy in TCRdb shows in-frame clones only, minus some. The profile shows 640,000 or so clones, 87% of them singletons. The same sample was also used in a study of human thymus T cells. From that study: Obtained as resections during corrective heart surgery, the thymus tissue was then studied. In thymic and blood repertoires alike, V and J usage looked biased. Related research reported highly overlapping thymic repertoires among unrelated individuals.

This chain uses TRBV18 with TRBJ1-1; D not resolved. This receptor was obtained from a boy under two years old with a congenital heart defect. Sequencing was carried out using thymocytes. The CDR3 spells CASSPRVEGGNTEAFF. In DNA, the CDR3 is TGTGCCAGCTCACCACGCGTGGAGGGCGGGAACACTGAAGCTTTCTTT.